This T cell receptor (beta chain) appears in the sequencing data of a study of T-cell memory formation after mild COVID-19. Whole-study findings and limits: Contracting CD4+ clones sat mainly in CM and EM; CD8+ in EMRA.

J lost 3 bases, V lost 1 base, and 7 bases had no gene match. This CDR3 spans 17 amino acids. Germline assignment: CDR1 SGHRS and CDR2 YFSETQ. MiXCR, applied by TCRdb to the 5' RACE reads, yields one record per CDR3 protein. The repertoire has some 130,000 distinct CDR3 sequences, about 17% of them found once; the top ten carry 5.2%. About this clonotype: Antigen specificity is unknown.

This receptor was identified in a man aged 18 to 30 who had mild COVID-19 (a few samples of this study predate the infection). Cell type and time point are not known. Input material: PBMCs or a T cell subset sorted from them (not recorded which). The chain recombines TRBV5-1 with TRBJ2-1; 10 bases fit TRBD2. The CDR3 region has the DNA TGCGCCAGCAGCTTGACGCGGACTAGCGGTCTCTACAATGAGCAGTTCTTC. Its protein product is CASSLTRTSGLYNEQFF. Full variable domain (rest looked up from reference TRBV5-1 and TRBJ2-1): KAGVTQTPRYLIKTRGQQVTLSCSPISGHRSVSWYQQTPGQGLQFLFEYFSETQRNKGNFPGRFSGRQFSNSRSEMNVSTLELGDSALYLCASSLTRTSGLYNEQFFGPGTRLTVL.